Shown below are 14 T cell receptor beta chains from a single sample sequenced in a study of CD8+ T cells in alopecia areata. Once RNA had been extracted, it was reverse transcribed into cDNA to act as the sequencing template. TCRdb keeps only in-frame clones here, not all; method: immunoSEQ multiplex PCR. This sample has more than 150,000 clones, with about 51% found just once. Treatment: oral pan-JAK inhibitor, 5-10 mg twice daily. The sample consisted of CD8+ T cells sorted from blood, taken around week 54, from a patient treated with tofacitinib. The source of these receptors is a human donor with alopecia areata.

The chain joins TRBV25-1 to TRBJ2-2; 10 positions match TRBD2. The junction had 6 bases not matched to a gene; V was cut back by 3 bases and J by 8 bases. Germline lookup yields CDR1 MGHDK and CDR2 SYGVNS. CDR3 length: 15 residues. The CDR3 here is CASSEIAGGLGELFF. Here the CDR3 DNA reads TGTGCCAGCAGTGAGATAGCGGGGGGCCTGGGGGAGCTGTTTTTT. Variable domain in full (rest from reference TRBV25-1 and TRBJ2-2): EADIYQTPRYLVIGTGKKITLECSQTMGHDKMYWYQQDPGMELHLIHYSYGVNSTEKGDLSSESTVSRIRTEHFPLTLESARPSHTSQYLCASSEIAGGLGELFFGEGSRLTVL.

This clone has more than one count but fewer than ten. The chain couples TRBV13 to TRBJ2-7; tentatively, D is TRBD1 or TRBD2 (5 bases each). Looked up from germline, CDR1 is PRHDT and CDR2 is FYEKMQ (reference sequence). This CDR3 spans 12 amino acids. Trimming shortened V by 4 bases and J by 6 bases, and 10 bases separated the two germline ends. The DNA of the CDR3 is TGTGCCAGCAGCTCCTCGAGGGGCGAGCAGTACTTC. It yields the protein CASSSSRGEQYF.

The chain joins TRBV30 to TRBJ2-3; TRBD2 agrees at 9 bases. The germline gives CDR1 GTSNPN, CDR2 SVGIG (reference sequence). This CDR3 is built from 14 residues. V dropped 6 bases and J dropped 4; count of bases not matched to a gene: 8. CDR3 sequence: CACSAGGVADTQYF. CDR3 nucleotide sequence: TGTGCCTGCTCGGCGGGGGGGGTAGCAGATACGCAGTATTTT.

This clone has just a few counts. The chain employs TRBV7-2 and TRBJ1-3; no reliable D call. The V and J ends lost 6 bases and 4 bases respectively, with 10 bases between them. The germline CDR1 and CDR2 sequences are SGHTA and FQGNSA. The CDR3 is 13 amino acids. CDR3 DNA sequence: TGTGCCAGCAGGCCTATCCCGGGAAACACCATATATTTT. It translates to CASRPIPGNTIYF. Complete variable domain (other parts from reference TRBV7-2 and TRBJ1-3): GAGVSQSPSNKVTEKGKDVELRCDPISGHTALYWYRQSLGQGLEFLIYFQGNSAPDKSGLPSDRFSAERTGGSVSTLTIQRTQQEDSAVYLCASRPIPGNTIYFGEGSWLTVV.

The chain is built from TRBV15 and TRBJ1-3; 9 bases map to TRBD1. V gave up 1 base and J gave up 0 bases; unmatched junction bases: 4. CDR1 and CDR2 (germline): LNHNV, YYDKDF (reference sequence). This CDR3 comprises 17 residues. The CDR3 is CATSRGTGAGSGNTIYF. The CDR3 coding sequence is TGTGCCACCAGCAGAGGGACAGGGGCCGGCTCTGGAAACACCATATATTTT.

This chain connects TRBV15 to TRBJ1-1, with 10 bases matching TRBD1. CDR3 length: 16 residues. Germline CDR1 and CDR2: LNHNV and YYDKDF (reference sequence). V dropped 0 bases and J dropped 1; count of bases not matched to a gene: 2. In DNA form, the CDR3 reads TGTGCCACCAGCAGAGATCGGGACAGGGGGAACACTGAAGCTTTCTTT. Its translation: CATSRDRDRGNTEAFF.

The chain links TRBV30 to TRBJ1-2; D perhaps matches TRBD1 (5 bases). Germline values: CDR1 GTSNPN, CDR2 SVGIG (reference sequence). The CDR3 spans 14 residues. The V end was cut by 3 bases, the J end by 2 bases, with 13 bases between. The CDR3 DNA is TGTGCCTGGAGGGAGGGACCGGTAAACTATGGCTACACCTTC. This sequence encodes CAWREGPVNYGYTF.

The chain uses TRBV30 and TRBJ2-1; D perhaps matches TRBD1 (5 bases). The CDR3 totals 15 residues. Per the germline V gene, CDR1 is GTSNPN and CDR2 is SVGIG (reference sequence). V gave up 0 bases and J gave up 3 bases, with 12 bases separating them. CDR3 DNA sequence: TGTGCCTGGAGTGTGGGGCAGGTCGACTACAATGAGCAGTTCTTC. Amino acids: CAWSVGQVDYNEQFF. The full variable domain, completed using reference TRBV30 and TRBJ2-1, is SQTIHQWPATLVQPVGSPLSLECTVEGTSNPNLYWYRQAAGRGLQLLFYSVGIGQISSEVPQNLSASRPQDRQFILSSKKLLLSDSGFYLCAWSVGQVDYNEQFFGPGTRLTVL.

V usage is TRBV6-1 and J usage is TRBJ1-2, with D unclear. This CDR3 region has 12 residues. Trimming shortened V by 4 bases and J by 6 bases, and 9 bases separated the two germline ends. Germline assignment: CDR1 MNHNS and CDR2 SASEGT. The DNA for the CDR3 is TGTGCCAGCAGTGGGGCGCGGGATGGCTACACCTTC. Its protein product is CASSGARDGYTF.

This clone was found a few times. This chain uses TRBV6-6 with TRBJ2-2; TRBD1 agrees at 8 bases. V shed 5 bases, J shed 7 bases, and the junction held 6 bases outside the gene matches. From germline, CDR1 is MNHNY and CDR2 SVGAGI (reference sequence). The CDR3 sequence is 14 residues long. The CDR3 sequence is CASSNQGAVGELFF. CDR3 in DNA: TGTGCCAGCAGTAATCAGGGGGCTGTCGGGGAGCTGTTTTTT.

This clone was seen a handful of times. The CDR3 coding sequence is TGTGCCAGCACCTCGTCCGGTCAGCCCCAGCATTTT. Its protein is CASTSSGQPQHF. The chain has TRBV5-6 and TRBJ1-5; D call uncertain. This CDR3 has 12 amino acids. Germline CDR1 and CDR2: SGHDT and YYEEEE. Trimming left V 6 bases short and J 6 bases short, with 10 bases between.

V and J are TRBV5-6 and TRBJ1-2, with 9 bases fitting TRBD1. The CDR3 runs 13 residues. Trimming removed 4 bases from V and 4 bases from J; junction bases left unmatched: 2. The V gene's germline CDR1 is SGHDT and CDR2 YYEEEE. The DNA for the CDR3 is TGTGCCAGCAGCCAGGACAGGGGCTATGGCTACACCTTC. It yields the protein CASSQDRGYGYTF.

This clone was seen only a few times. The chain links TRBV13 to TRBJ2-5, with D maybe TRBD2 (5 bases). The CDR3 is 14 amino acids. Per the germline V gene, CDR1 is PRHDT and CDR2 is FYEKMQ (reference sequence). Trimming stripped 6 bases from V and 0 bases from J, with 11 bases between. CDR3 in DNA: TGTGCCAGCAGATCCGGACTGAACCAAGAGACCCAGTACTTC. It specifies CASRSGLNQETQYF. The full variable domain, in which reference TRBV13 and TRBJ2-5 provide the parts outside the CDR3, is AAGVIQSPRHLIKEKRETATLKCYPIPRHDTVYWYQQGPGQDPQFLISFYEKMQSDKGSIPDRFSAQQFSDYHSELNMSSLELGDSALYFCASRSGLNQETQYFGPGTRLLVL.

V and J are TRBV4-3 and TRBJ2-5; 11 bases line up with TRBD1. Trimming removed 8 bases from V and 1 base from J; junction bases left unmatched: 6. The CDR3 extends over 15 amino acids. In germline, CDR1 is LGHNA, CDR2 YSLEER. The CDR3 is CASGPGTGGQETQYF. CDR3 DNA sequence: TGCGCCAGCGGACCCGGGACAGGGGGCCAAGAGACCCAGTACTTC.